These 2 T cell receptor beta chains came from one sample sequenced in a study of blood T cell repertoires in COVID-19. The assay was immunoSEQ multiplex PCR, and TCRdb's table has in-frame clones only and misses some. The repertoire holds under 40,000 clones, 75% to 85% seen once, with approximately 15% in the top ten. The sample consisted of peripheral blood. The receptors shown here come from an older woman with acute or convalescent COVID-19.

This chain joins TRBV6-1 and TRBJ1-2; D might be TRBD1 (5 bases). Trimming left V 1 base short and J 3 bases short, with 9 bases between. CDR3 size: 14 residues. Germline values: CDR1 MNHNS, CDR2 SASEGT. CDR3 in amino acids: CASSEVGGDYGYTF. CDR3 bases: TGTGCCAGCAGTGAAGTCGGGGGAGACTATGGCTACACCTTC.

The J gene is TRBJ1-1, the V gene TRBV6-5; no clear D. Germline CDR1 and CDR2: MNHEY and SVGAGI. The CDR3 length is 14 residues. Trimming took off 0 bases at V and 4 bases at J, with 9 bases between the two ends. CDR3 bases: TGTGCCAGCAGTTACTCGGAGACGGGCACTGAAGCTTTCTTT. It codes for CASSYSETGTEAFF.